The 12 T cell receptor beta chains below come from one sample, sequenced in a study of beta chain features in type 1 diabetes. General study points: There was a moderate but significant shortening of TCRB CDR3s in all four CD4+ subsets of Type 1 diabetes patients.

Their antigen targets remain unknown. Investigators reverse transcribed all isolated RNA, so they sequenced expressed TCRB transcripts. Here immunoSEQ multiplex PCR was the method, and the copy in TCRdb shows in-frame clones only, minus some. This sample carries roughly 150,000 clones, around 9.7% of them seen once, and the ten largest clones take 0.7%. The sequencing input was central memory CD4+ T cells from blood. The receptors originated from a woman aged 25-40 years with type 1 diabetes.

This clone was detected a few times. The V call is TRBV5-1, the J call TRBJ2-2, with 9 bases lining up with TRBD1. CDR1 and CDR2 (germline): SGHRS, YFSETQ. After removal of 4 bases from V and 1 base from J, the junction contained 2 bases not matched to a gene. This CDR3 is built from 15 residues. CDR3 sequence (DNA): TGCGCCAGCAGCGCGGGACAGGGGAACACCGGGGAGCTGTTTTTT. It specifies CASSAGQGNTGELFF. The full variable domain, its missing parts supplied by reference TRBV5-1 and TRBJ2-2, is KAGVTQTPRYLIKTRGQQVTLSCSPISGHRSVSWYQQTPGQGLQFLFEYFSETQRNKGNFPGRFSGRQFSNSRSEMNVSTLELGDSALYLCASSAGQGNTGELFFGEGSRLTVL.

The chain uses TRBV28 and TRBJ2-4; a weak D match, TRBD2 (8 bases). The CDR3 sequence is 13 residues long. V was cut by 10 bases and J by 6 bases, with 16 bases left in between. The germline CDR1 and CDR2 sequences are MDHEN and SYDVKM. The CDR3 is CATRGAGGNIQYF. CDR3 bases: TGTGCCACCAGGGGGGCGGGGGGAAACATTCAGTACTTC.

This clone has a handful of counts. The chain combines TRBV30 with TRBJ1-2; D is ambiguous. The CDR3 covers 14 residues. Germline values: CDR1 GTSNPN, CDR2 SVGIG (reference sequence). Trimming cost V 7 bases and J 0 bases, with 15 bases left between them. The chain's CDR3 is CASPDLSTNYGYTF. The CDR3 region has the DNA TGTGCCTCGCCCGATTTGAGCACTAACTATGGCTACACCTTC. Full variable domain (rest looked up from reference TRBV30 and TRBJ1-2): SQTIHQWPATLVQPVGSPLSLECTVEGTSNPNLYWYRQAAGRGLQLLFYSVGIGQISSEVPQNLSASRPQDRQFILSSKKLLLSDSGFYLCASPDLSTNYGYTFGSGTRLTVV.

This clone occurred a few times. The chain couples TRBV2 to TRBJ2-1; no clear D gene. CDR1 SNHLY and CDR2 FYNNEI come from the germline V gene. Trimming took off 8 bases at V and 7 bases at J, with 9 bases between the two ends. The CDR3 is made up of 11 amino acids. The CDR3: CASPRRNEQFF. DNA for the CDR3: TGTGCCAGCCCTCGGCGGAATGAGCAGTTCTTC.

The V gene is TRBV11-3, the J gene TRBJ2-3; TRBD2 matches at 11 bases. Trimming at V came to 5 bases and at J to 1 base, leaving 8 bases not matched to a gene. In germline, CDR1 is SGHNT, CDR2 YENEEA. The length of the CDR3 is 17 residues. The CDR3 sequence: CASSANPGLAGTDTQYF. The CDR3 nucleotides are TGTGCCAGCAGCGCAAATCCGGGACTAGCGGGCACAGATACGCAGTATTTT. Complete variable domain (other parts from reference TRBV11-3 and TRBJ2-3): EAGVVQSPRYKIIEKKQPVAFWCNPISGHNTLYWYLQNLGQGPELLIRYENEEAVDDSQLPKDRFSAERLKGVDSTLKIQPAELGDSAVYLCASSANPGLAGTDTQYFGPGTRLTVL.

This rearrangement joins TRBV7-8 to TRBJ1-3; TRBD1 might be the D (5 bases). The CDR3 is made up of 16 amino acids. Trimming took off 1 base at V and 0 bases at J, with 10 bases between the two ends. The germline V gene has CDR1 SGHVS and CDR2 FQNEAQ. The CDR3 sequence is CASSLVGGGSGNTIYF. The CDR3 DNA sequence: TGTGCCAGCAGCTTAGTCGGGGGAGGCTCTGGAAACACCATATATTTT. The full variable domain, its missing parts supplied by reference TRBV7-8 and TRBJ1-3, is GAGVSQSPRYKVAKRGQDVALRCDPISGHVSLFWYQQALGQGPEFLTYFQNEAQLDKSGLPSDRFFAERPEGSVSTLKIQRTQQEDSAVYLCASSLVGGGSGNTIYFGEGSWLTVV.

This clone was recorded a few times. The J gene is TRBJ1-2, the V gene TRBV30; the D gene is possibly TRBD1 (6 bases). Trimming removed 3 bases at V and 3 bases at J, with 14 bases between. There are 14 residues in the CDR3. CDR1 is GTSNPN, CDR2 SVGIG, per germline (reference sequence). The CDR3 coding sequence is TGTGCCTGGAGGGAACCTGACAGGCACTATGGCTACACCTTC. The encoded protein is CAWREPDRHYGYTF. The full variable domain, its missing parts supplied by reference TRBV30 and TRBJ1-2, is SQTIHQWPATLVQPVGSPLSLECTVEGTSNPNLYWYRQAAGRGLQLLFYSVGIGQISSEVPQNLSASRPQDRQFILSSKKLLLSDSGFYLCAWREPDRHYGYTFGSGTRLTVV.

The chain couples TRBV5-1 to TRBJ2-3; TRBD2 matches 10 bases. Germline CDR1 is SGHRS and CDR2 is YFSETQ. The V gene end was trimmed by 6 bases and the J gene end by 6 bases; junction bases not matched to a gene: 10. The CDR3 has 15 residues. The CDR3 loop reads CASMTLAGAEDTQYF. CDR3 sequence (DNA): TGCGCCAGCATGACTCTAGCGGGAGCTGAGGATACGCAGTATTTT. Looking up the rest from reference TRBV5-1 and TRBJ2-3 gives the full variable domain: KAGVTQTPRYLIKTRGQQVTLSCSPISGHRSVSWYQQTPGQGLQFLFEYFSETQRNKGNFPGRFSGRQFSNSRSEMNVSTLELGDSALYLCASMTLAGAEDTQYFGPGTRLTVL.

The CDR3 loop is CASTEALAKNIQYF. The CDR3, as DNA: TGCGCCAGTACAGAAGCCCTAGCCAAAAACATTCAGTACTTC. The J gene is TRBJ2-4, the V gene TRBV10-1; D is undetermined. V dropped 9 bases and J dropped 0 bases, with 12 bases sitting between them. Germline loops: CDR1 WNHNN, CDR2 SYGVQD (reference sequence). The CDR3 covers 14 residues.

V is TRBV15 and J is TRBJ2-5; D may be TRBD2 (6 bases). Germline CDR1 is LNHNV and CDR2 is YYDKDF (reference sequence). With 0 bases removed from V and 4 bases from J, the gap between germline ends came to 15 bases. This CDR3 has 16 residues. The CDR3 nucleotides read TGTGCCACCAGCAGAGACGCTAGCGCTGGAAGAGAGACCCAGTACTTC. This translates into CATSRDASAGRETQYF.

The chain couples TRBV29-1 to TRBJ1-1; 9 bases agree with TRBD1. CDR1 SQVTM and CDR2 ANQGSEA come from the germline V gene. The CDR3 has 14 amino acids. V was pared by 7 bases and J by 1 base, with 7 bases of the junction left unmatched. DNA of the CDR3: TGCAGCGGTACAGGGGGCGGAAGGAACACTGAAGCTTTCTTT. It yields the protein CSGTGGGRNTEAFF.

J is TRBJ1-1 and V is TRBV7-9, with no clear D. The V end lost 5 bases, the J end lost 4 bases, and 17 bases lay between the germline ends. The CDR3 has 15 residues. Germline CDR1 reads SEHNR; CDR2 reads FQNEAQ (reference sequence). As DNA, the CDR3 is TGTGCCAGCAGCAAGACCGGAGAGGGAGGCACTGAAGCTTTCTTT. This translates into CASSKTGEGGTEAFF.